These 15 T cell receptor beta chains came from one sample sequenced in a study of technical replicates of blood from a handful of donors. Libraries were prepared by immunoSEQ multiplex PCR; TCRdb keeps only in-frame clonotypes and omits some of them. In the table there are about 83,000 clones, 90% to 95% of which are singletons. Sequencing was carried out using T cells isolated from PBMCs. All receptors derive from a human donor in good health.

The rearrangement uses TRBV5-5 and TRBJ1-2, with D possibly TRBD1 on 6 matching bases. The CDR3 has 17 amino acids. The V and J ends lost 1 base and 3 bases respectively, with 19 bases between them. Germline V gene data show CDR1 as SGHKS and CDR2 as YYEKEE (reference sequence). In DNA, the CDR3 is TGTGCCAGCAGCTTGAGGACCTGGGAACAGGGACACTATGGCTACACCTTC. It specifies CASSLRTWEQGHYGYTF.

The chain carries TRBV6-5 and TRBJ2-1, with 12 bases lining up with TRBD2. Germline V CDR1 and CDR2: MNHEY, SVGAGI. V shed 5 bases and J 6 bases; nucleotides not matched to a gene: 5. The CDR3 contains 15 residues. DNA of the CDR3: TGTGCCAGCAGTCATCTAGCGGGAGGGGGCAATGAGCAGTTCTTC. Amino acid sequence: CASSHLAGGGNEQFF.

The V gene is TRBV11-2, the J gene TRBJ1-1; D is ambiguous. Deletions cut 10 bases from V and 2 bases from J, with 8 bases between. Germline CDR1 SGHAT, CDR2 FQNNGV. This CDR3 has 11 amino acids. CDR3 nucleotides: TGTGCCATCGTTATTAACACTGAAGCTTTCTTT. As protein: CAIVINTEAFF.

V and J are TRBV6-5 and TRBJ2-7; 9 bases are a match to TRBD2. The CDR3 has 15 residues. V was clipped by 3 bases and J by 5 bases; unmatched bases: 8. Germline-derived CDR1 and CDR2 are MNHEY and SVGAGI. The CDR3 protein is CASSYGSGGYDEQYF. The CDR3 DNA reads TGTGCCAGCAGTTATGGTAGCGGGGGTTATGACGAGCAGTACTTC.

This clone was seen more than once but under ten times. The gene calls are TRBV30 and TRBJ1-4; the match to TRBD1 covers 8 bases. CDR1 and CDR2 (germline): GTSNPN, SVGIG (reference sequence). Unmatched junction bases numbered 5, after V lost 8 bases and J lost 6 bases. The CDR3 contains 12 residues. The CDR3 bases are TGTGCCGGGACAGGCGGGGATGAAAAACTGTTTTTT. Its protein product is CAGTGGDEKLFF.

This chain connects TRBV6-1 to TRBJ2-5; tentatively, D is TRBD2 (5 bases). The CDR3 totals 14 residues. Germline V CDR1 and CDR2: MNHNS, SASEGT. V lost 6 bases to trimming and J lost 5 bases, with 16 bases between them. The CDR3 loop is CASSRGSSVETQYF. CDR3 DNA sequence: TGTGCCAGCAGCCGGGGTTCTAGTGTGGAGACCCAGTACTTC.

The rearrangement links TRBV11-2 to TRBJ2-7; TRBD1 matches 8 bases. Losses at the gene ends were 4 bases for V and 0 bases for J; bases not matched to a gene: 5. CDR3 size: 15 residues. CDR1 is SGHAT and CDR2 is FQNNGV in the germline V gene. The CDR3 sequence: CASSSSTGGSYEQYF. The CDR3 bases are TGTGCCAGCAGCTCGTCTACAGGGGGCTCCTACGAGCAGTACTTC.

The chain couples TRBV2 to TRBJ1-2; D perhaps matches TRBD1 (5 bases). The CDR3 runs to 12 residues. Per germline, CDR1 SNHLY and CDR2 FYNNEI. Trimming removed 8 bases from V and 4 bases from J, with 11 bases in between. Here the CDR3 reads CASLQGFYGYTF. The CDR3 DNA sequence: TGTGCCAGCCTGCAGGGATTCTATGGCTACACCTTC.

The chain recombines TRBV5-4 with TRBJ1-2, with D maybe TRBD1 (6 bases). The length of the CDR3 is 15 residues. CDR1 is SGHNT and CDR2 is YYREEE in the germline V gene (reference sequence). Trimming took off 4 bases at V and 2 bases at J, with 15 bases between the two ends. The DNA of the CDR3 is TGTGCCAGCAGCGAACAAAGGACAGTAAACTATGGCTACACCTTC. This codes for CASSEQRTVNYGYTF.

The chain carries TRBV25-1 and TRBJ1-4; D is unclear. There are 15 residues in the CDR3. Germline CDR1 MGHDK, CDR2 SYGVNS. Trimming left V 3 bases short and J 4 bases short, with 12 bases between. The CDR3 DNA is TGTGCCAGCAGTGAGCCAGCGGGGAATAATGAAAAACTGTTTTTT. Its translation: CASSEPAGNNEKLFF. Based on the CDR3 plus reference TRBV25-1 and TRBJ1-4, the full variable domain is EADIYQTPRYLVIGTGKKITLECSQTMGHDKMYWYQQDPGMELHLIHYSYGVNSTEKGDLSSESTVSRIRTEHFPLTLESARPSHTSQYLCASSEPAGNNEKLFFGSGTQLSVL.

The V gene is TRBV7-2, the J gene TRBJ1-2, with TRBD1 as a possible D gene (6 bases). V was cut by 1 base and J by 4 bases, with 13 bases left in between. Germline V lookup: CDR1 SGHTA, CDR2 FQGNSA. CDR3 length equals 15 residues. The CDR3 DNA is TGTGCCAGCAGCTTAGAGGTGGGAGGGGGCTATGGCTACACCTTC. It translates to CASSLEVGGGYGYTF.

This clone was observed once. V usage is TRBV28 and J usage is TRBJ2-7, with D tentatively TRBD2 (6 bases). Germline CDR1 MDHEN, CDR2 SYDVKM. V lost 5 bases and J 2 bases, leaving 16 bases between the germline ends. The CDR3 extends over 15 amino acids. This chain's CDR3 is CASSPGLTRAYEQYF. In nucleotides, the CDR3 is TGTGCCAGCAGTCCCGGACTAACACGGGCCTACGAGCAGTACTTC. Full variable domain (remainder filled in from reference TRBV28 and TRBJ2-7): DVKVTQSSRYLVKRTGEKVFLECVQDMDHENMFWYRQDPGLGLRLIYFSYDVKMKEKGDIPEGYSVSREKKERFSLILESASTNQTSMYLCASSPGLTRAYEQYFGPGTRLTVT.

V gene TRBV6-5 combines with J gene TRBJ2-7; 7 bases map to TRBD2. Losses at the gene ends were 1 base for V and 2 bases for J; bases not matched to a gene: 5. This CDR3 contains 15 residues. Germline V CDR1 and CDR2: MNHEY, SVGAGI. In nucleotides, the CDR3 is TGTGCCAGCAGTTACTACCAGGGAGGGCCCTACGAGCAGTACTTC. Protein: CASSYYQGGPYEQYF.

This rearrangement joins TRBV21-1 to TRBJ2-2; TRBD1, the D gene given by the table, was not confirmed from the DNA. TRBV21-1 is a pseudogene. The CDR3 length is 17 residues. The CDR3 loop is CASSKSRTGPNTGELFF. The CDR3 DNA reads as TGTGCCAGCAGCAAATCGCGGACAGGACCGAACACCGGGGAGCTGTTTTTT.

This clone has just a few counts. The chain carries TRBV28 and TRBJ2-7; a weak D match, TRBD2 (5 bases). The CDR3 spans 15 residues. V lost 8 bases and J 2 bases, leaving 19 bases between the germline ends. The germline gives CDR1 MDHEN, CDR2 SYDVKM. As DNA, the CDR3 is TGTGCCAGCCTACTAGAGGACGAACCACCCTACGAGCAGTACTTC. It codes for CASLLEDEPPYEQYF.